The 21 T cell receptor beta chains below were found in one sample sequenced in a study of blood T cell repertoires in COVID-19. Measured with immunoSEQ multiplex PCR; TCRdb has only the in-frame clones, and not every one. The table has about 220,000 clones, about 79% seen once. The sample comprised peripheral blood. The receptors here all came from a man aged 35 to 55 who had recovered from COVID-19.

This chain connects TRBV3-1 (or the pseudogene TRBV3-2) to TRBJ2-7, with 7 bases matching TRBD2. Germline V gives CDR1 LGHDT, CDR2 YNNKEL (reference sequence). The CDR3 runs 14 residues. Trimming removed 3 bases from V and 6 bases from J; junction bases left unmatched: 8. The CDR3 DNA follows: TGTGCCAGCAGCCAGGGAGGGCCTAATGGCGAGCAGTACTTC. Translating it yields CASSQGGPNGEQYF.

This chain links TRBV10-1 with TRBJ2-5; the match to TRBD1 covers 7 bases. The CDR3 runs 16 residues. Germline V gene lookup returns CDR1 WNHNN and CDR2 SYGVQD (reference sequence). V dropped 0 bases and J dropped 5; count of bases not matched to a gene: 9. CDR3 DNA: TGCGCCAGCAGTGAGTCCCCCCGACAGGGAACGGAGACCCAGTACTTC. The encoded protein is CASSESPRQGTETQYF.

The chain carries TRBV3-1 (or the pseudogene TRBV3-2) and TRBJ1-1; possibly TRBD1 for D (5 bases). Trimming left V 4 bases short and J 1 base short, with 13 bases between. The CDR3 sequence is 15 residues long. Germline lookup yields CDR1 LGHDT and CDR2 YNNKEL (reference sequence). Here the CDR3 reads CASSRWGGENTEAFF. CDR3 DNA: TGTGCCAGCAGCCGGTGGGGGGGGGAGAACACTGAAGCTTTCTTT.

J is TRBJ1-5 and V is TRBV3-1 (or the pseudogene TRBV3-2), with D possibly TRBD1 on 5 matching bases. V lost 1 base and J lost 6, with 10 bases in between. Germline CDR1 is LGHDT and CDR2 is YNNKEL (reference sequence). This CDR3 spans 14 amino acids. The CDR3 nucleotides are TGTGCCAGCAGCCAAGGGGGCTCGGGTCAGCCCCAGCATTTT. Translation: CASSQGGSGQPQHF.

The rearrangement uses TRBV5-1 and TRBJ1-3; D not resolved. Trimming removed 4 bases at V and 0 bases at J, with 11 bases between. This CDR3 region has 15 residues. Per the germline V gene, CDR1 is SGHRS and CDR2 is YFSETQ. CDR3 in amino acids: CASSPLVGSGNTIYF. The CDR3 nucleotides read TGCGCCAGCAGCCCCCTAGTGGGCTCTGGAAACACCATATATTTT.

A single count supports this clone. The chain is built from TRBV7-2 and TRBJ2-7; tentative D call: TRBD1 (5 bases). Trimming stripped 5 bases from V and 6 bases from J, with 20 bases between. Germline loops: CDR1 SGHTA, CDR2 FQGNSA. The CDR3 loop spans 15 amino acids. DNA for the CDR3: TGTGCCAGCAGCAATACCCCCCGAGACAGTTCCGAGCAGTACTTC. This codes for CASSNTPRDSSEQYF.

In the case of this clone: This sample also contains other DNA sequences that code for the same CDR3. V and J are TRBV5-1 and TRBJ2-3; tentatively, D is TRBD1 (5 bases). Germline values: CDR1 SGHRS, CDR2 YFSETQ. V was trimmed by 1 base and J by 3 bases, leaving 6 bases between them. The CDR3 covers 13 residues. The chain's CDR3 is CASSLSGTDTQYF. The CDR3 region has the DNA TGCGCCAGCAGCTTGTCAGGGACAGATACGCAGTATTTT.

The V gene is TRBV2, the J gene TRBJ2-5; 8 bases align to TRBD2. There are 15 residues in the CDR3. Trimming took 2 bases from V and 3 from J; bases not matched to a gene: 5. In germline, CDR1 is SNHLY, CDR2 FYNNEI. The CDR3, as DNA: TGTGCCAGCAGTGAACTAGCGGGTGGTGAAGAGACCCAGTACTTC. This codes for CASSELAGGEETQYF.

The rearrangement links TRBV11-3 to TRBJ1-2, with TRBD1 identical over 10 bases. This CDR3 spans 15 amino acids. V was clipped by 5 bases and J by 0 bases; unmatched bases: 3. CDR1 and CDR2 from the germline V gene are SGHNT and YENEEA. The CDR3 nucleotides read TGTGCCAGCAGCCTTGGGACAGGGGCTAACTATGGCTACACCTTC. Its protein is CASSLGTGANYGYTF.

This clone was detected once. The chain uses TRBV4-3 and TRBJ2-4; TRBD1 matches 8 bases. CDR1 is LGHNA and CDR2 is YSLEER in the germline V gene. V shed 3 bases, J shed 0 bases, and the junction held 4 bases outside the gene matches. The CDR3 totals 16 residues. The CDR3 protein is CASSHQGARAKNIQYF. The CDR3 region has the DNA TGCGCCAGCAGCCACCAGGGGGCTCGAGCCAAAAACATTCAGTACTTC.

This sequence joins TRBV5-4 and TRBJ1-2; D possibly corresponds to TRBD1 (5 bases). The V gene lost 0 bases and the J gene lost 8 bases, with 8 bases spanning the gap. Germline CDR1 is SGHNT and CDR2 is YYREEE (reference sequence). This CDR3 region has 12 residues. The DNA for the CDR3 is TGTGCCAGCAGCTTGGAGGGGAAGGGCTACACCTTC. Its protein product is CASSLEGKGYTF.

The gene calls are TRBV5-4 and TRBJ2-1; 8 nucleotides agree with TRBD2. There are 14 residues in the CDR3. V lost 1 base and J lost 10; bases outside the gene matches: 7. From germline, CDR1 is SGHNT and CDR2 YYREEE (reference sequence). CDR3 sequence (DNA): TGTGCCAGCAGCTTGTATGGGACTAGAAGCGAGCAGTTCTTC. It specifies CASSLYGTRSEQFF.

This clone was observed a few times. The chain uses TRBV5-5 and TRBJ2-5; the D gene is possibly TRBD1 (6 bases). With 0 bases removed from V and 5 bases from J, the gap between germline ends came to 11 bases. CDR3 length: 14 amino acids. Germline CDR1 reads SGHKS; CDR2 reads YYEKEE (reference sequence). CDR3 sequence reads: CASSLVWTVETQYF. The CDR3 DNA reads as TGTGCCAGCAGCTTGGTTTGGACAGTGGAGACCCAGTACTTC.

This clone occurred a few times. The V gene is TRBV3-1 (or the pseudogene TRBV3-2), the J gene TRBJ2-7, with a possible D match to TRBD2 (5 bases). The ends were cut back, 3 bases at V and 3 bases at J, with 6 bases in the middle. Germline CDR1 and CDR2: LGHDT and YNNKEL (reference sequence). This CDR3 region has 12 residues. The chain's CDR3 is CASSHGNYEQYF. Here the CDR3 DNA reads TGTGCCAGCAGCCACGGGAACTACGAGCAGTACTTC.

This clone appeared a single time. This chain uses TRBV19 with TRBJ2-7; 10 positions match TRBD1. V lost 5 bases, J lost 3 bases, and 7 bases stayed unmatched. The CDR3 runs 15 residues. Germline CDR1 is LNHDA and CDR2 is SQIVND (reference sequence). The CDR3 loop reads CASSGTGVIIYEQYF. The CDR3 coding sequence is TGTGCCAGTAGTGGGACAGGGGTCATCATCTACGAGCAGTACTTC.

The CDR3 nucleotides are TGTGCCAGCAGCTCCCGGACCGGGAGTGCTGGAAACACCATATATTTT. This gives the protein CASSSRTGSAGNTIYF. The chain is built from TRBV21-1 and TRBJ1-3. TRBV21-1 is annotated as a pseudogene. This CDR3 region has 16 residues.

The count of this clone is one. This chain connects TRBV7-2 to TRBJ2-6, with D maybe TRBD1 (5 bases). The germline V and J ends were trimmed by 1 base and 0 bases, with 13 bases remaining between them. This CDR3 has 18 residues. The germline gives CDR1 SGHTA, CDR2 FQGNSA. CDR3 sequence (DNA): TGTGCCAGCAGCTTAGACCAGGGAAAGATCTCTGGGGCCAACGTCCTGACTTTC. This sequence encodes CASSLDQGKISGANVLTF.

This chain connects TRBV9 to TRBJ2-1; weak D call: TRBD2 (6 bases). Germline values: CDR1 SGDLS, CDR2 YYNGEE. The CDR3 is made up of 16 amino acids. Trimming pared 0 bases from V and 0 bases from J, leaving 10 bases between. The CDR3 spells CASSVAGLRSYNEQFF. The DNA for the CDR3 is TGTGCCAGCAGCGTAGCGGGACTTCGCTCCTACAATGAGCAGTTCTTC. The full variable domain, rest sourced from reference TRBV9 and TRBJ2-1, is DSGVTQTPKHLITATGQRVTLRCSPRSGDLSVYWYQQSLDQGLQFLIQYYNGEERAKGNILERFSAQQFPDLHSELNLSSLELGDSALYFCASSVAGLRSYNEQFFGPGTRLTVL.

The genes are TRBV29-1 and TRBJ2-4; a weak D match, TRBD1 (5 bases). Germline V gene data show CDR1 as SQVTM and CDR2 as ANQGSEA. The V gene lost 6 bases and the J gene lost 0 bases, with 9 bases spanning the gap. The CDR3 covers 13 residues. The CDR3 here is CSVQGIAKNIQYF. The DNA of the CDR3 is TGCAGCGTGCAGGGAATAGCCAAAAACATTCAGTACTTC. Together with reference TRBV29-1 and TRBJ2-4, the CDR3 gives the full variable domain: SAVISQKPSRDICQRGTSLTIQCQVDSQVTMMFWYRQQPGQSLTLIATANQGSEATYESGFVIDKFPISRPNLTFSTLTVSNMSPEDSSIYLCSVQGIAKNIQYFGAGTRLSVL.

J is TRBJ1-2 and V is TRBV3-1 (or the pseudogene TRBV3-2); maybe TRBD1 (5 bases). The CDR3 spans 15 residues. Between the trimmed V and J ends, which lost 1 base and 3 bases, there was a span of 12 bases. CDR1 is LGHDT and CDR2 is YNNKEL in the germline V gene (reference sequence). CDR3 protein: CASSQGWQGDYGYTF. Here the CDR3 DNA reads TGTGCCAGCAGCCAAGGGTGGCAGGGTGACTATGGCTACACCTTC.

This chain links TRBV15 with TRBJ2-5, with D maybe TRBD2 (6 bases). The V gene's germline CDR1 is LNHNV and CDR2 YYDKDF (reference sequence). The CDR3 spans 15 residues. V lost 0 bases, J lost 0 bases, and 8 bases lay in between. The CDR3 is CATSRDWGDQETQYF. In nucleotides, the CDR3 is TGTGCCACCAGCAGAGATTGGGGGGACCAAGAGACCCAGTACTTC.